The subject of this entry is one T cell receptor (beta chain). Its antigen is unknown. Base qualities are not at hand, and no much larger clone is one base apart. These data are taken from a study of primary melanoma T cells and metastatic recurrence (dated by TCRdb to about 2020). Study-wide context: A total of 150 to 250 primary melanomas made up the cohort, all of stage T2 to T4 and more than 1 mm thick. Whether patient outcome could be predicted by T-cell fraction and T-cell repertoire clonality in primary melanoma tumors was the question this study put to the test. The T-cell fraction measured by TCR beta sequencing was weighed against progression-free survival, the clinical outcome chosen for the comparison. Histopathological grading of tumor-infiltrating lymphocytes was compared with the sequencing-derived T-cell fraction.

Reading the germline V gene gives CDR1 MNHGY and CDR2 SAAAGT. V sheds 0 bases and J sheds 5 bases, leaving 20 bases between their ends. CDR3 length: 17 amino acids, cysteine to phenylalanine. The sequence is cut down to CDR3 DNA, 51 bases in frame from base 1. Each patient's primary melanoma had been surgically resected and was viewed as potentially curable, though still at risk of metastatic recurrence. Libraries were made using the immunoSEQ multiplex PCR assay. Primary melanoma tumor tissue was subjected to high-throughput sequencing of the T-cell receptor beta chain. As for the authors' bioinformatics: The repertoire analyses covered TCRB CDR3 sharing between samples and the distribution of insertions and deletions. The predictive value of the T-cell fraction was ranked against histopathological variables by a gradient-boosted model. Entries here come from immuneACCESS through TCRdb and include only in-frame sequences with V and J called. Some clones fail to appear in such tables; in the studies checked, an unresolved V gene covers under half of the shortfall, and the cause of the remainder is unknown. V and J calls and clone size are copied from that table; D and trimming were computed from the DNA. The sample includes over 80 clones, with around 90% observed a single time. The biggest ten clones account for approximately 28% of the sample.

What the research found in general, with its limitations: A T-cell fraction greater than 20% appeared to be protective whatever the ulceration status, mitotic rate or nodal disease. Compared with adding any other histopathological variable to tumor thickness, adding T-cell fraction reportedly produced a bigger improvement in progression-free survival prediction. Progression-free survival was reportedly predicted by the tumor T-cell fraction independently of thickness, ulceration, mitotic rate and age. The authors presented an effective T-cell-mediated antitumor response in primary melanoma only as a suggestion and not as a demonstrated mechanism.

Specimen: melanoma tumor tissue. The TCR sequence derives from a human donor with melanoma. This chain joins TRBV6-8 to TRBJ2-7; TRBD2 might be the D gene, on 5 matching bases. Here the CDR3 is given as CASSYSYSSGSTHEQYF. The DNA sequence is TGTGCCAGCAGTTACTCGTATTCATCGGGAAGCACCCACGAGCAGTACTTC.